These T cell receptor beta chains were read from a single sample in a study of blood T cell repertoires in COVID-19. Assay: immunoSEQ multiplex PCR; the TCRdb copy retains only in-frame clones and omits some. The sample holds roughly 76,000 clones; roughly 79% are singletons and the top ten take around a fifth. Sequencing used peripheral blood. The origin of the receptors is a man between 65 and 85 years old with acute or convalescent COVID-19. The CDR3 runs from the conserved cysteine through the conserved F or W. Size is stated for part of the rows, as once, few or many counts, or as a class when the clone is expanded.

clone_size: once
v_call: TRBV7-3
cdr3_aa: CASSSISGKHSDEQFF

clone_size: once
v_call: TRBV9
cdr3_aa: CASSVGLAGYNEQFF

clone_size: .
v_call: TRBV27
cdr3_aa: CASSPPGQITSRYNEQFF

clone_size: .
v_call: TRBV27
cdr3_aa: CATRDGTGWTPLHF

clone_size: .
v_call: TRBV5-3
cdr3_aa: CARSHARSEQYF

clone_size: few
v_call: TRBV7-2
cdr3_aa: CASSPQLNQPQHF

clone_size: .
v_call: TRBV5-1
cdr3_aa: CASSIGTGQYNQPQHF

clone_size: many
v_call: TRBV9
cdr3_aa: CATSDSASGELFF

clone_size: .
v_call: TRBV10-3
cdr3_aa: CAIKGGVGNQPQHF

clone_size: .
v_call: TRBV13
cdr3_aa: CASSVYGELFF

clone_size: .
v_call: TRBV3-1/TRBV3-2
cdr3_aa: CASSQDPHYGAFF

clone_size: .
v_call: TRBV7-3
cdr3_aa: CASSAQGAATGELFF

clone_size: .
v_call: TRBV18
cdr3_aa: CASSSPDRDATDTQYF

clone_size: .
v_call: TRBV7-8
cdr3_aa: CASSLVAEKLFF

clone_size: .
v_call: TRBV7-2
cdr3_aa: CASSPTGNEKLFF

clone_size: .
v_call: TRBV28
cdr3_aa: CASSFGGDSPLHF

clone_size: .
v_call: TRBV10-2
cdr3_aa: CASSEAQRTGPYTF

clone_size: .
v_call: TRBV5-8
cdr3_aa: CASSEAGQTQYF

clone_size: .
v_call: TRBV6-5
cdr3_aa: CASSYEGADSYEQYF

clone_size: .
v_call: TRBV19
cdr3_aa: CASRILAGGPYGELFF